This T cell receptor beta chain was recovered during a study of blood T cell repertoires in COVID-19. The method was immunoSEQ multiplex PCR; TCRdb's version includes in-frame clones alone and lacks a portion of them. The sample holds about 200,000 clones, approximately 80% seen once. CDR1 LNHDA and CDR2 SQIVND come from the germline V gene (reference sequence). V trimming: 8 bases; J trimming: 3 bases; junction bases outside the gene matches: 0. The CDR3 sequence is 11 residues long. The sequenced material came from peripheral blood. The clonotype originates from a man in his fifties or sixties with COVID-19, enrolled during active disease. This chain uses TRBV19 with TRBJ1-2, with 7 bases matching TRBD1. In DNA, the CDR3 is TGTGCCAGTGGACAGGACTATGGCTACACCTTC. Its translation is CASGQDYGYTF.